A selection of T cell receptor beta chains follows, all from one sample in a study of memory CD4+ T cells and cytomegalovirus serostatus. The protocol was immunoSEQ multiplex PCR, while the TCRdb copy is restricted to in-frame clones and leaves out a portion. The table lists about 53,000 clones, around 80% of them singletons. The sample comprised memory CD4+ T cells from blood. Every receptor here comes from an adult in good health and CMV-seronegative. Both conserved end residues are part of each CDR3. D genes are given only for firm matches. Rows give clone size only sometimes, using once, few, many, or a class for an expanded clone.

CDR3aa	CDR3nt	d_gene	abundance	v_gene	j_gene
CASGLRQNYGYTF	TGTGCTAGTGGTTTGCGACAGAACTATGGCTACACCTTC	.	few	TRBV12-5	TRBJ1-2
CASNVQGFVSTDTQYF	TGTGCCAGCAACGTCCAGGGGTTTGTCAGCACAGATACGCAGTATTTT	.	.	TRBV5-6	TRBJ2-3
CSVLKLRDISYEQYF	TGCAGCGTACTAAAATTAAGGGACATCTCCTACGAGCAGTACTTC	.	.	TRBV29-1	TRBJ2-7
CASNANTGELFF	TGTGCCAGCAACGCGAACACCGGGGAGCTGTTTTTT	.	few	TRBV9	TRBJ2-2
CASSPQYGYTF	TGTGCCAGCAGCCCGCAGTATGGCTACACCTTC	.	.	TRBV5-8	TRBJ1-2
CASSPGTGDHYGYTF	TGTGCCAGCAGTCCCGGGACAGGGGATCACTATGGCTACACCTTC	TRBD1	.	TRBV5-4	TRBJ1-2
CASSPSGAEQYF	TGTGCCAGCTCGCCCTCGGGGGCCGAGCAGTACTTC	.	once	TRBV18	TRBJ2-7
CASSEGTGGGEQFF	TGTGCCAGCAGCGAGGGGACAGGGGGAGGGGAGCAGTTCTTC	TRBD1	.	TRBV9	TRBJ2-1
CASTLGVGPYTEAFF	TGTGCCAGCACCCTGGGCGTTGGGCCTTACACTGAAGCTTTCTTT	.	.	TRBV7-9	TRBJ1-1
CASSGATGGVGDEAFF	TGTGCCAGTAGTGGGGCCACGGGGGGCGTGGGGGATGAAGCTTTCTTT	.	once	TRBV19	TRBJ1-1
CASSLLSDVEAFF	TGTGCCAGCAGCCTGCTCTCTGACGTTGAAGCTTTCTTT	.	few	TRBV5-6	TRBJ1-1
CASAQGGGGETQYF	TGTGCCAGCGCTCAAGGGGGTGGTGGGGAGACCCAGTACTTC	.	.	TRBV2	TRBJ2-5
CASGRRESNEQFF	TGTGCCAGCGGGAGGCGGGAGAGCAATGAGCAGTTCTTC	TRBD2	.	TRBV6-5	TRBJ2-1
CASSSTGTGIGETQYF	TGTGCCAGCAGTTCCACCGGGACAGGGATCGGGGAGACCCAGTACTTC	TRBD1	.	TRBV27	TRBJ2-5
CAWKLNSYEQYF	TGTGCCTGGAAACTCAACTCCTACGAGCAGTACTTC	.	few	TRBV30	TRBJ2-7
CASSPGGQGYYGYTF	TGTGCCAGCAGCCCCGGGGGGCAGGGCTACTATGGCTACACCTTC	.	.	TRBV6-4	TRBJ1-2
CASSQGRARSYNEQFF	TGCGCCAGCAGCCAGGGGCGGGCCCGCTCCTACAATGAGCAGTTCTTC	.	.	TRBV4-1	TRBJ2-1
CASSPPRTGVGNTIYF	TGTGCCAGCTCACCGCCGAGGACAGGGGTTGGAAACACCATATATTTT	TRBD1	few	TRBV18	TRBJ1-3
CSAGVGSYNEQFF	TGCAGCGCGGGAGTAGGATCCTACAATGAGCAGTTCTTC	.	.	TRBV29-1	TRBJ2-1
CASSLSATGGLSTDTQYF	TGTGCCAGCAGTTTATCTGCTACGGGCGGGCTGAGCACAGATACGCAGTATTTT	.	.	TRBV27	TRBJ2-3
CASSLASGTRADTQYF	TGTGCCAGCAGTTTAGCCTCCGGGACTAGGGCAGATACGCAGTATTTT	TRBD2	few	TRBV27	TRBJ2-3
CASSFRAGVSNEQFF	TGTGCCAGCAGCTTTAGAGCGGGAGTTAGTAATGAGCAGTTCTTC	TRBD2	.	TRBV11-2	TRBJ2-1
CASSLRVPGANVLTF	TGTGCCAGCAGTTTGCGGGTCCCAGGGGCCAACGTCCTGACTTTC	.	.	TRBV28	TRBJ2-6
CASSLVRGGVRDTQYF	TGTGCCAGCAGCTTAGTTAGGGGTGGGGTCCGGGATACGCAGTATTTT	.	.	TRBV11-2	TRBJ2-3
CASSLGSYQPQHF	TGTGCCAGCAGCTTAGGGTCGTATCAGCCCCAGCATTTT	.	.	TRBV7-8	TRBJ1-5
CASSTGTATNEKLFF	TGTGCCAGTAGTACCGGGACAGCAACTAATGAAAAACTGTTTTTT	TRBD1	once	TRBV19	TRBJ1-4